This section outlines one T cell receptor beta chain sequence together with its context. This entry is derived from a study of blood T cell repertoires in COVID-19. Study background: Acute and convalescent COVID-19 samples came from the United States, Italy and Spain.

The CDR3 runs to 14 residues. After removal of 6 bases from V and 6 bases from J, the junction contained 9 bases not matched to a gene. Germline lookup yields CDR1 SNHLY and CDR2 FYNNEI. Methods used by the authors: From reference gene primer amplification, estimates of nucleated cell counts were derived. TCRdb keeps only in-frame clones here, not all; method: immunoSEQ multiplex PCR. The V and J calls and clone size come from that table; D and trimming were worked out from the DNA. The data contain about 95,000 clones, about 90% of them singletons. The sequencing sample was made of peripheral blood. J is TRBJ2-7 and V is TRBV2, with 9 bases lining up with TRBD1. This TCR was recovered from a human donor in a cohort sampled during active COVID-19. For the CDR3, the DNA is TGTGCCAGCAGGGGCCGGGACAGGGAGTGCGAGCAGTACTTC. Translating it yields CASRGRDRECEQYF.